The clone carrying this TCR beta chain was detected ten times or more. V shed 3 bases and J shed 1 base, with 15 bases lying between them. This CDR3 is built from 16 residues. Germline V gene sequence: CDR1 LNHDA, CDR2 SQIVND (reference sequence). This entry belongs to a study of patients with pleural tuberculosis. In TCRdb, the reads were re-called with MiXCR into one record per CDR3 protein. The repertoire includes 45,000 to 60,000 distinct CDR3 sequences, less than 9.5% of them detected once, and 16% sits in the top ten. The chain employs TRBV19 and TRBJ1-1; D remains unclear. This sequence originates from a human donor with pleural tuberculosis. CDR3 in amino acids: CASSIGRIRRNTEAFF. In DNA form, the CDR3 reads TGTGCCAGTAGTATTGGTAGAATACGCCGGAACACTGAAGCTTTCTTT. Full variable domain (rest looked up from reference TRBV19 and TRBJ1-1): DGGITQSPKYLFRKEGQNVTLSCEQNLNHDAMYWYRQDPGQGLRLIYYSQIVNDFQKGDIAEGYSVSREKKESFPLTVTSAQKNPTAFYLCASSIGRIRRNTEAFFGQGTRLTVV.